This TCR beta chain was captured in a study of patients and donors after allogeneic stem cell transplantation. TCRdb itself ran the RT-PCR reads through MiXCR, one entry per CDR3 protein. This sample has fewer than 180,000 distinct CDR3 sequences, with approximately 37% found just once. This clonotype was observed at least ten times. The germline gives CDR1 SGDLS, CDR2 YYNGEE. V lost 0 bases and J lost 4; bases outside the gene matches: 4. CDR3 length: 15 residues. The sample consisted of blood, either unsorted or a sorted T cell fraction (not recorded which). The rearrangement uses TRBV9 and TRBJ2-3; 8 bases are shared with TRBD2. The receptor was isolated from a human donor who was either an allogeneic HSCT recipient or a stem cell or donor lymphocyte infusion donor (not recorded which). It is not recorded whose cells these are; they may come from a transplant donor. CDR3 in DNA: TGTGCCAGCAGCGTAGGCGGGGGGCCTCCAGATACGCAGTATTTT. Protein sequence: CASSVGGGPPDTQYF.